The 26 T cell receptor beta chains below were found in one sample sequenced in a study of blood T cell repertoires in COVID-19. Assay: immunoSEQ multiplex PCR; the TCRdb copy retains only in-frame clones and omits some. This repertoire shows around 440,000 clones, roughly 88% found once; its top ten account for around 12%. The sequencing sample was made of peripheral blood. All receptors come from a woman aged 45-60 years with COVID-19, enrolled during active disease.

The genes are TRBV29-1 and TRBJ2-5; 11 bases match TRBD2. This CDR3 has 15 amino acids. Germline V CDR1 and CDR2: SQVTM, ANQGSEA. Unmatched junction bases numbered 11, after V lost 7 bases and J lost 4 bases. The CDR3 sequence is CSGGTSGNFGETQYF. The CDR3, as DNA: TGCAGCGGTGGGACTAGCGGAAACTTCGGAGAGACCCAGTACTTC.

V usage is TRBV5-6 and J usage is TRBJ2-1, with D possibly matching TRBD2 (6 bases). The CDR3 length is 15 residues. The V end was cut by 0 bases, the J end by 4 bases, with 11 bases between. Germline CDR1 is SGHDT and CDR2 is YYEEEE. CDR3 sequence reads: CASSLAAGHYNEQFF. The CDR3 nucleotides read TGTGCCAGCAGCTTGGCCGCGGGGCATTACAATGAGCAGTTCTTC.

V is TRBV6-2 or TRBV6-3 and J is TRBJ2-1; a possible D gene is TRBD2 (6 bases). This CDR3 is 17 amino acids long. Trimming left V 4 bases short and J 0 bases short, with 16 bases between. Germline V gene data show CDR1 as MNHEY and CDR2 as SVGEGT. CDR3 sequence: CASSSLSGGSSYNEQFF. CDR3 sequence (DNA): TGTGCCAGCAGTTCCCTCTCCGGGGGTAGCTCCTACAATGAGCAGTTCTTC.

The rearrangement links TRBV6-5 to TRBJ2-7; weak D call: TRBD1 (6 bases). This CDR3 is 14 amino acids long. With 8 bases removed from V and 3 bases from J, the gap between germline ends came to 17 bases. Germline loops: CDR1 MNHEY, CDR2 SVGAGI. The CDR3 DNA sequence: TGTGCCAGCCTTCCTTTTGTCAGGGGCTACGAGCAGTACTTC. Protein: CASLPFVRGYEQYF.

The chain employs TRBV5-6 and TRBJ2-3, with TRBD2 matching 12 bases. CDR3 length: 16 residues. Germline lookup yields CDR1 SGHDT and CDR2 YYEEEE. Trimming took 0 bases from V and 6 from J; bases not matched to a gene: 5. The CDR3 is CASSLASGGALDTQYF. CDR3 in DNA: TGTGCCAGCAGCTTGGCTAGCGGGGGGGCATTGGATACGCAGTATTTT.

V and J are TRBV12-5 and TRBJ2-7; D possibly corresponds to TRBD1 (5 bases). This CDR3 has 13 residues. The V gene's germline CDR1 is LGHNT and CDR2 FRNRAP. Between the trimmed V and J ends, which lost 4 bases and 2 bases, there was a span of 9 bases. The CDR3 spells CASGWSGPYEQYF. CDR3 nucleotide sequence: TGTGCTAGTGGTTGGTCAGGGCCCTACGAGCAGTACTTC.

V gene TRBV5-1 combines with J gene TRBJ1-1; D possibly corresponds to TRBD1 (5 bases). The CDR3 contains 16 residues. Per germline, CDR1 SGHRS and CDR2 YFSETQ. V was pared by 4 bases and J by 5 bases, with 21 bases between. CDR3 DNA: TGCGCCAGCAGCCCTGGGACTTCCTCGGGGCGGACTGAAGCTTTCTTT. Encoded protein: CASSPGTSSGRTEAFF.

The gene calls are TRBV28 and TRBJ2-7; TRBD1 might be the D (5 bases). CDR1 is MDHEN and CDR2 is SYDVKM in the germline V gene. The V end was cut by 8 bases, the J end by 1 base, with 15 bases between. This CDR3 is 14 amino acids long. The CDR3, as DNA: TGTGCCAGCTCCAGGGTCCTCCATTCCTACGAGCAGTACTTC. Its translation is CASSRVLHSYEQYF.

The chain recombines TRBV10-3 with TRBJ1-5; D gene unclear. The CDR3 length is 18 residues. Between the trimmed V and J ends, which lost 0 bases and 2 bases, there was a span of 17 bases. CDR1 and CDR2 (germline): ENHRY, SYGVKD. CDR3 sequence reads: CAISESGPVNRGNQPQHF. For the CDR3, the DNA is TGTGCCATCAGTGAGTCGGGCCCCGTGAATCGTGGCAATCAGCCCCAGCATTTT.

The chain links TRBV14 to TRBJ2-1; tentative D call: TRBD1 (5 bases). The ends were cut back, 5 bases at V and 10 bases at J, with 12 bases in the middle. The CDR3 is 12 residues long. CDR1 and CDR2 (germline): SGHDN, FVKESK. DNA for the CDR3: TGTGCCAGCAGCGCGGTGGGGCAGGAGCAGTTCTTC. Protein product: CASSAVGQEQFF.

This clone was picked up one time. The V call is TRBV7-3, the J call TRBJ2-3, with D possibly TRBD1 on 5 matching bases. The CDR3 loop spans 16 amino acids. The germline V gene encodes CDR1 SGHTA and CDR2 FQGTGA. Between the trimmed V and J ends, which lost 4 bases and 1 base, there was a span of 15 bases. CDR3 DNA sequence: TGTGCCAGCAGCTCCATGGGCAGGGATGGCACAGATACGCAGTATTTT. This encodes CASSSMGRDGTDTQYF.

The V gene is TRBV7-2, the J gene TRBJ2-7, with a weak D call TRBD1 (5 bases). Trimming removed 1 base from V and 2 bases from J, with 9 bases in between. Germline V gene lookup returns CDR1 SGHTA and CDR2 FQGNSA. The CDR3 covers 14 residues. CDR3 coding DNA: TGTGCCAGCAGCTTAGTCTCAGGGCCCTACGAGCAGTACTTC. The encoded protein is CASSLVSGPYEQYF.

The chain joins TRBV18 to TRBJ1-3; 10 bases map to TRBD1. This CDR3 is 17 amino acids long. CDR1 and CDR2 (germline): KGHSH, LQKENI. V gave up 0 bases and J gave up 0 bases; unmatched junction bases: 2. The CDR3 DNA is TGTGCCAGCTCACCACCGGGACAGGGGATCTCTGGAAACACCATATATTTT. It specifies CASSPPGQGISGNTIYF.

J is TRBJ1-2 and V is TRBV13; D is undetermined. CDR1 and CDR2 from the germline V gene are PRHDT and FYEKMQ (reference sequence). V was trimmed by 2 bases and J by 3 bases, leaving 4 bases between them. CDR3 length: 12 residues. DNA of the CDR3: TGTGCCAGCAGCTTACAGGACTATGGCTACACCTTC. This sequence encodes CASSLQDYGYTF.

Here the CDR3 DNA reads TGTGCCAGCAGTAGACAGAATCAGCCCCAGCATTTT. Encoded protein: CASSRQNQPQHF. V is TRBV2 and J is TRBJ1-5, with TRBD1 as a possible D gene (5 bases). In germline, CDR1 is SNHLY, CDR2 FYNNEI. The CDR3 contains 12 residues. Trimming removed 5 bases at V and 4 bases at J, with 6 bases between. The full variable domain, completed using reference TRBV2 and TRBJ1-5, is EPEVTQTPSHQVTQMGQEVILRCVPISNHLYFYWYRQILGQKVEFLVSFYNNEISEKSEIFDDQFSVERPDGSNFTLKIRSTKLEDSAMYFCASSRQNQPQHFGDGTRLSIL.

This clone was seen only once. This chain joins TRBV6-5 and TRBJ1-6; TRBD1 matches 9 bases. Trimming took 6 bases from V and 10 from J; bases not matched to a gene: 10. This CDR3 has 15 amino acids. Germline values: CDR1 MNHEY, CDR2 SVGAGI. The CDR3 nucleotides are TGTGCCAGCAGACAGACAGGGGGTTCTGGATCACCCCTCCACTTT. Protein product: CASRQTGGSGSPLHF.

This clone was observed once. The chain has TRBV19 and TRBJ2-5; TRBD2 agrees at 10 bases. Germline assignment: CDR1 LNHDA and CDR2 SQIVND (reference sequence). The CDR3 extends over 13 amino acids. V lost 4 bases, J lost 5 bases, and 1 base stayed unmatched. The CDR3 DNA reads as TGTGCCAGTAGTACTAGCGGGGGCGAGACCCAGTACTTC. Amino acid sequence: CASSTSGGETQYF.

The chain uses TRBV9 and TRBJ1-2; D may be TRBD1 (6 bases). The germline gives CDR1 SGDLS, CDR2 YYNGEE. V was shortened by 4 bases and J by 6 bases, with 16 bases between the two germline ends. The CDR3 runs 14 residues. The CDR3 DNA reads as TGTGCCAGCAGCCAGGACAGAGCTAAGGATGGCTACACCTTC. Translating it yields CASSQDRAKDGYTF. Combining the CDR3 with reference TRBV9 and TRBJ1-2 gives the whole variable domain DSGVTQTPKHLITATGQRVTLRCSPRSGDLSVYWYQQSLDQGLQFLIQYYNGEERAKGNILERFSAQQFPDLHSELNLSSLELGDSALYFCASSQDRAKDGYTFGSGTRLTVV.

This chain joins TRBV2 and TRBJ2-7, with a possible D match to TRBD1 (5 bases). V was trimmed by 4 bases and J by 5 bases, leaving 12 bases between them. The CDR3 totals 13 residues. Germline V gene lookup returns CDR1 SNHLY and CDR2 FYNNEI. The CDR3 DNA reads as TGTGCCAGCAGTGGGCGCAGGGCCGACGAGCAGTACTTC. Encoded protein: CASSGRRADEQYF.

The rearrangement joins TRBV6-5 to TRBJ1-1, with 9 bases fitting TRBD1. Germline V CDR1 and CDR2: MNHEY, SVGAGI. The CDR3 totals 16 residues. The junction had 4 bases not matched to a gene; V was cut back by 2 bases and J by 0 bases. DNA of the CDR3: TGTGCCAGCAGTTACACGGACAGGGGAGTGAACACTGAAGCTTTCTTT. Encoded protein: CASSYTDRGVNTEAFF.

The rearrangement joins TRBV12-1 to TRBJ2-7; the listed D gene, TRBD1, was not tested against the DNA. TRBV12-1 is termed a pseudogene. CDR3 length: 15 amino acids. The chain's CDR3 is CASSFDRRSSYEQYF. CDR3 in DNA: TGTGCCAGCAGCTTTGACAGGCGGAGCTCCTACGAGCAGTACTTC.

This chain joins TRBV29-1 and TRBJ2-1; 9 bases align to TRBD1. The germline gives CDR1 SQVTM, CDR2 ANQGSEA. The CDR3 spans 16 residues. The ends lost 8 bases at V and 1 base at J; junction bases unmatched: 12. The DNA of the CDR3 is TGCAGCACGACAGGGGGGTTAGGCTTGTCCTACAATGAGCAGTTCTTC. Amino acids: CSTTGGLGLSYNEQFF.

The V call is TRBV25-1, the J call TRBJ1-2; D possibly corresponds to TRBD1 (6 bases). Trimming shortened V by 3 bases and J by 13 bases, and 21 bases separated the two germline ends. Germline CDR1 reads MGHDK; CDR2 reads SYGVNS. This CDR3 is built from 14 residues. CDR3: CASSDPSQQGGSTF. In nucleotides, the CDR3 is TGTGCCAGCAGTGACCCTTCCCAACAGGGAGGGTCCACCTTC.

This clone was seen only once. The gene calls are TRBV19 and TRBJ1-3; D not resolved. V gave up 5 bases and J gave up 0 bases, with 11 bases separating them. The CDR3 extends over 15 amino acids. Germline V CDR1 and CDR2: LNHDA, SQIVND (reference sequence). The CDR3: CASSEGRSSGNTIYF. The CDR3 region has the DNA TGTGCCAGTAGTGAGGGTAGGTCCTCTGGAAACACCATATATTTT.

The rearrangement joins TRBV24-1 to TRBJ1-1; TRBD1 might be the D (5 bases). CDR1 and CDR2 from the germline V gene are KGHDR and SFDVKD. The CDR3 runs 13 residues. V was clipped by 7 bases and J by 1 base, with 9 bases between them. The CDR3 here is CATRRTSNTEAFF. CDR3 nucleotides: TGTGCCACCAGGAGGACATCGAACACTGAAGCTTTCTTT.

The chain couples TRBV9 to TRBJ1-1; 9 bases fit TRBD1. Germline trimming cut 4 bases from V and 2 bases from J; bases unmatched to any gene: 3. Germline CDR1 is SGDLS and CDR2 is YYNGEE. The CDR3 runs 14 residues. The CDR3 loop is CASSRGQGNTEAFF. The CDR3 DNA follows: TGTGCCAGCAGCAGGGGACAGGGCAACACTGAAGCTTTCTTT. The variable domain in full, with the rest retrieved from reference TRBV9 and TRBJ1-1, is DSGVTQTPKHLITATGQRVTLRCSPRSGDLSVYWYQQSLDQGLQFLIQYYNGEERAKGNILERFSAQQFPDLHSELNLSSLELGDSALYFCASSRGQGNTEAFFGQGTRLTVV.